This T cell receptor (beta chain) was profiled in a study of T cells in localized non-small cell lung cancer. V gave up 5 bases and J gave up 2 bases; unmatched junction bases: 23. This CDR3 has 21 amino acids. The germline gives CDR1 MNHGY, CDR2 SAAAGT. Assay used: immunoSEQ multiplex PCR; TCRdb lists only in-frame clones, some missing. Altogether about 1,600 clones are present, roughly 19% being singletons, with the ten largest covering over 15%. Points on this clone: Its antigen is still unknown.

Study results and caveats: Sequencing was limited to one tumor region, leaving the possibility of heterogeneity open. Highest T cell clonality was seen in uninvolved adjacent lung, surpassing that measured in tumor. Adjacent lung had a median about 55 of the 100 largest tumor clones.

This sample comprised normal lung tissue next to the tumor, obtained before any cancer treatment. The receptor was derived from a male donor aged 60 or over with stage III squamous cell lung carcinoma. The genes are TRBV6-8 and TRBJ1-3; 8 bases align to TRBD1. The CDR3, as DNA: TGTGCCAGCAGTACCACTAGACCACGACAGGGGTTCTCTCTCCCTGGAAACACCATATATTTT. Translation gives CASSTTRPRQGFSLPGNTIYF.